The next 18 T cell receptor beta chains were all read from a single sample in a study of CD8 T cells in ankylosing spondylitis. Study results and limitations: Roughly eight highly homologous variants formed a TCR beta motif that appeared characteristic of ankylosing spondylitis blood.

TCRdb re-analysed the 5' RACE reads in MiXCR, keeping a single row per CDR3 protein. The sample yields 450,000 to 550,000 distinct CDR3 sequences, 5.3% seen once. These receptors have no known antigen. The sample taken for sequencing was blood, either unsorted or a sorted T cell fraction (not recorded which). The receptors shown here come from a male donor with ankylosing spondylitis.

This clonotype was recorded at least ten times. The V gene is TRBV20-1, the J gene TRBJ2-7, with 11 bases identical to TRBD2. Germline V gene lookup returns CDR1 DFQATT and CDR2 SNEGSKA (reference sequence). The CDR3 loop spans 16 amino acids. The J segment lost 0 bases and the V segment lost 1 base, leaving 5 bases of the junction unmatched. The CDR3 DNA reads as TGCAGTGCTAGAGTCCTAGCGGGAGGTCCCTCCTACGAGCAGTACTTC. It encodes CSARVLAGGPSYEQYF.

About this clonotype itself: This sequence may be a read error, since a much larger clone differs from it by one base. This chain uses TRBV12-3 or TRBV12-4 with TRBJ2-7; D possibly corresponds to TRBD1 (7 bases). This CDR3 has 13 residues. This chain's CDR3 is CASSWGDSYGQYF. The CDR3 region has the DNA TGTGCCAGCAGTTGGGGGGACAGTTACGGGCAGTACTTC.

This clonotype was counted ten times or more. The chain recombines TRBV28 with TRBJ1-2; D is undetermined. The germline CDR1 and CDR2 sequences are MDHEN and SYDVKM. The V end lost 2 bases, the J end lost 8 bases, and 9 bases lay between the germline ends. CDR3 length: 12 residues. The CDR3 protein is CASSLLVEGYTF. The CDR3 coding sequence is TGTGCCAGCAGTTTACTCGTAGAGGGCTACACCTTC.

This clonotype was observed many times. This chain joins TRBV6-1 and TRBJ2-7, with TRBD2 matching 9 bases. CDR1 is MNHNS and CDR2 is SASEGT in the germline V gene. The CDR3 loop spans 15 amino acids. V lost 6 bases to trimming and J lost 2 bases; unmatched junction nucleotides: 8. CDR3 DNA sequence: TGTGCCAGCAGGCTGGAGACTAGCGGCCCCTACGAGCAGTACTTC. Translated, it gives CASRLETSGPYEQYF.

This clonotype appeared many times. The gene calls are TRBV20-1 and TRBJ2-1; 10 bases line up with TRBD2. This CDR3 contains 16 residues. Germline lookup yields CDR1 DFQATT and CDR2 SNEGSKA (reference sequence). V lost 0 bases, J lost 5 bases, and 7 bases stayed unmatched. The CDR3 DNA follows: TGCAGTGCTAGAGACTCGAGCGGGAGGGCCCACAATGAGCAGTTCTTC. Protein: CSARDSSGRAHNEQFF.

The rearrangement joins TRBV27 to TRBJ2-6; 9 nucleotides agree with TRBD2. The V segment lost 5 bases and the J segment 0 bases; nucleotides outside the gene matches: 5. Germline CDR1 MNHEY, CDR2 SMNVEV (reference sequence). This CDR3 comprises 17 residues. CDR3 nucleotides: TGTGCCAGCAGTCCCCTAGCGGGGAACTCTGGGGCCAACGTCCTGACTTTC. This codes for CASSPLAGNSGANVLTF.

This clonotype occurred many times. This chain joins TRBV27 and TRBJ1-2, with D possibly TRBD1 on 5 matching bases. Trimming left V 0 bases short and J 4 bases short, with 9 bases between. Germline-derived CDR1 and CDR2 are MNHEY and SMNVEV (reference sequence). The CDR3 sequence is 14 residues long. The chain's CDR3 is CASSLSTETYGYTF. DNA of the CDR3: TGTGCCAGCAGTTTATCGACAGAGACCTATGGCTACACCTTC.

In this sample, this clonotype turned up a few times. The CDR3 spells CASSPGTGGGNEQFF. Written as DNA, the CDR3 is TGTGCCAGCTCACCCGGGACAGGAGGGGGGAATGAGCAGTTCTTC. This rearrangement joins TRBV18 to TRBJ2-1, with TRBD1 identical over 8 bases. This CDR3 has 15 amino acids. Germline loops: CDR1 KGHSH, CDR2 LQKENI. The V gene end was trimmed by 3 bases and the J gene end by 7 bases; junction bases not matched to a gene: 8.

This clonotype was detected ten times or more. The chain is built from TRBV10-1 and TRBJ2-3, with D possibly called TRBD1 or TRBD2 (5 bases each). Germline V gives CDR1 WNHNN, CDR2 SYGVQD (reference sequence). V was cut by 6 bases and J by 2 bases, with 12 bases left in between. The CDR3 covers 14 residues. The CDR3 protein is CASSGASITDTQYF. The CDR3 nucleotides are TGCGCCAGCAGCGGGGCCAGTATCACAGATACGCAGTATTTT.

This clonotype has at least ten counts. The CDR3, as DNA: TGCAGCGTGGGTGGGACAGGGCGCTACAATGAGCAGTTCTTC. Translated, it gives CSVGGTGRYNEQFF. The chain combines TRBV29-1 with TRBJ2-1; 9 bases are shared with TRBD1. This CDR3 has 14 residues. The V and J ends lost 6 bases and 3 bases, in that order; junction bases with no gene match: 6. Germline V lookup: CDR1 SQVTM, CDR2 ANQGSEA.

This sequence joins TRBV28 and TRBJ1-3; unclear D gene. Germline CDR1 is MDHEN and CDR2 is SYDVKM. The CDR3 length is 17 residues. Between the trimmed V and J ends, which lost 3 bases and 0 bases, there was a span of 15 bases. The DNA for the CDR3 is TGTGCCAGCAGTTTCCGAATGCCCGAAAGCTCTGGAAACACCATATATTTT. Protein sequence: CASSFRMPESSGNTIYF.

This clonotype occurred many times. The J gene is TRBJ1-1, the V gene TRBV3-1, with a weak D call TRBD1 (5 bases). The CDR3 is 15 residues long. Trimming stripped 7 bases from V and 4 bases from J, with 19 bases between. Germline CDR1 is LGHDT and CDR2 is YNNKEL (reference sequence). CDR3 loop: CASITGTEGTTEAFF. For the CDR3, the DNA is TGTGCCAGCATAACCGGGACGGAGGGGACCACTGAAGCTTTCTTT.

This clonotype was recorded a few times. The V and J genes are TRBV7-9 and TRBJ2-1, with D possibly matching TRBD1 (5 bases). The CDR3 is made up of 11 amino acids. Germline CDR1 is SEHNR and CDR2 is FQNEAQ (reference sequence). Trimming cost V 6 bases and J 14 bases, with 14 bases left between them. CDR3 coding DNA: TGTGCCAGCAGGGGGCCTGCCTTGGAGTTCTTC. Translating it yields CASRGPALEFF.

This clonotype was picked up many times. The rearrangement joins TRBV6-1 to TRBJ2-5; either TRBD1 or TRBD2 may supply D (5 bases each). The V end lost 5 bases, the J end lost 3 bases, and 16 bases lay between the germline ends. CDR1 is MNHNS and CDR2 is SASEGT in the germline V gene. CDR3 length: 15 residues. The CDR3, as DNA: TGTGCCAGCAGTCGTTGGGGAGTAGGGGAAGAGACCCAGTACTTC. Its protein is CASSRWGVGEETQYF.

This clonotype was counted many times. The chain recombines TRBV24-1 with TRBJ1-2; D may be TRBD1 (5 bases). Per germline, CDR1 KGHDR and CDR2 SFDVKD. The CDR3 length is 13 residues. Trimming stripped 4 bases from V and 6 bases from J, with 11 bases between. The CDR3 DNA sequence: TGTGCCACCAGTGAGGGCAGGGCAAATGGCTACACCTTC. Residues: CATSEGRANGYTF.

This clonotype was seen only a few times. The chain uses TRBV7-2 and TRBJ2-1; TRBD2 matches 8 bases. The CDR3 is 14 residues long. Unmatched junction bases numbered 6, after V lost 5 bases and J lost 6 bases. From germline, CDR1 is SGHTA and CDR2 FQGNSA. As DNA, the CDR3 is TGTGCCAGCAGCCCGGGGGGGGCCCGCAATGAGCAGTTCTTC. As protein: CASSPGGARNEQFF. Complete variable domain (other parts from reference TRBV7-2 and TRBJ2-1): GAGVSQSPSNKVTEKGKDVELRCDPISGHTALYWYRQSLGQGLEFLIYFQGNSAPDKSGLPSDRFSAERTGGSVSTLTIQRTQQEDSAVYLCASSPGGARNEQFFGPGTRLTVL.

This clonotype was detected ten times or more. The chain uses TRBV24-1 and TRBJ2-2; a weak D match, TRBD2 (6 bases). This CDR3 comprises 13 residues. V lost 10 bases, J lost 2 bases, and 10 bases lay in between. Germline V gene lookup returns CDR1 KGHDR and CDR2 SFDVKD. CDR3 DNA: TGTGCCACAGGGCGGGGCAACACCGGGGAGCTGTTTTTT. Its translation is CATGRGNTGELFF.

The CDR3, as DNA: TGTGCCAGCTCACCACCGGGACCCGGCCTTCCCCTACGTGAGCAGTTCTTC. Translation: CASSPPGPGLPLREQFF. The rearrangement uses TRBV18 and TRBJ2-1; TRBD1 or TRBD2 may be the D gene (5 bases each). The CDR3 length is 17 residues. V was shortened by 0 bases and J by 9 bases, with 21 bases between the two germline ends. Germline CDR1 KGHSH, CDR2 LQKENI.